Sequencing of this TCR beta chain was carried out in a study of CD8 T cells in Susac syndrome. The CDR3 contains 15 residues. CDR1 is MNHEY and CDR2 is SMNVEV in the germline V gene (reference sequence). The trim removed 6 bases at V and 5 bases at J, leaving 11 bases unmatched. With random hexamers, 0.5 to 1 ug RNA was reverse transcribed. TCRdb called the immunoSEQ multiplex PCR reads again in MiXCR, with one record for every CDR3 protein. The table includes about 150,000 distinct CDR3 sequences, roughly 95% detected once. Sequencing was performed on CD8+ T cells from PBMCs. This sequence joins TRBV27 and TRBJ2-7; 9 nucleotides agree with TRBD1. The clonotype was recovered from a human donor with multiple sclerosis. CDR3 sequence: CASSVMGQGRHEQYF. The DNA of the CDR3 is TGTGCCAGCAGCGTTATGGGACAGGGACGCCACGAGCAGTACTTC.